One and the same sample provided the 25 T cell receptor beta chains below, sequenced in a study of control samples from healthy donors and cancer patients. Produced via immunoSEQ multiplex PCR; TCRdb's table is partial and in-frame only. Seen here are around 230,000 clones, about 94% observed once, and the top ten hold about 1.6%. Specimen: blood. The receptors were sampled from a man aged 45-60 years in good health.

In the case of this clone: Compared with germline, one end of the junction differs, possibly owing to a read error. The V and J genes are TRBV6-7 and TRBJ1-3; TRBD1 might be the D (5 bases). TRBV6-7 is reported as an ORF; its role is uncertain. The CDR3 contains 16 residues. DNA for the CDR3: TGTGCCAGCAGTGACTCGAACAGGTTCTCTGGAAACACCATATATTTT. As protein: CASSDSNRFSGNTIYF.

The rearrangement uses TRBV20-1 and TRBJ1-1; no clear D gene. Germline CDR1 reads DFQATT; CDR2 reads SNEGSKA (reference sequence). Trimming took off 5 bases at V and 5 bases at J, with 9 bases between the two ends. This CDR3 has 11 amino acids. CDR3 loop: CSAGRETEAFF. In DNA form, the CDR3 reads TGCAGTGCTGGCCGGGAAACTGAAGCTTTCTTT.

The CDR3 protein is CAISAQDTEAFF. CDR3 nucleotide sequence: TGTGCCATCAGTGCCCAGGACACTGAAGCTTTCTTT. The chain is built from TRBV10-3 and TRBJ1-1; D gene ambiguous. The CDR3 is 12 amino acids. CDR1 and CDR2 from the germline V gene are ENHRY and SYGVKD. V was cut by 4 bases and J by 3 bases, with 6 bases left in between.

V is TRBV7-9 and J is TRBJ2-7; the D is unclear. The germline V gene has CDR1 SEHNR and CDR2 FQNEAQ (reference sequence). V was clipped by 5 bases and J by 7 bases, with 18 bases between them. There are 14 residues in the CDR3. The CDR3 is CASSVPGPSREQYF. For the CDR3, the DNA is TGTGCCAGCAGCGTACCCGGACCCTCACGGGAGCAGTACTTC.

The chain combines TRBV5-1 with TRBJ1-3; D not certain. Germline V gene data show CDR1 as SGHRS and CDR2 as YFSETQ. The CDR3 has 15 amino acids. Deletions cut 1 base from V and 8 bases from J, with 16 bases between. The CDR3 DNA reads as TGCGCCAGCAGCTTGTTCTCTGGACGGCCCGACACCATATATTTT. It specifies CASSLFSGRPDTIYF.

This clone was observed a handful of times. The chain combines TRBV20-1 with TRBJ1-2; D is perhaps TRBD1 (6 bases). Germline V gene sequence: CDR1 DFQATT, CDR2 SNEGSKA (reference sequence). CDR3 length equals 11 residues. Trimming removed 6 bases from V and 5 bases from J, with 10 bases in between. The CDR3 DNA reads TGCAGTGCAACGACAGGTTATGGCTACACCTTC. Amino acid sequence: CSATTGYGYTF.

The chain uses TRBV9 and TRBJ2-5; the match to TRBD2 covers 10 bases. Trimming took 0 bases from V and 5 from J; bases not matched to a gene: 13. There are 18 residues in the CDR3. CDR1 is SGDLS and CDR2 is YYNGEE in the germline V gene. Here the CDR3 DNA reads TGTGCCAGCAGCGTAGAGGGATTAGCGGGGGGCCGGGGGGAGACCCAGTACTTC. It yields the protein CASSVEGLAGGRGETQYF. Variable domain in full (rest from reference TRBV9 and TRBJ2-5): DSGVTQTPKHLITATGQRVTLRCSPRSGDLSVYWYQQSLDQGLQFLIQYYNGEERAKGNILERFSAQQFPDLHSELNLSSLELGDSALYFCASSVEGLAGGRGETQYFGPGTRLLVL.

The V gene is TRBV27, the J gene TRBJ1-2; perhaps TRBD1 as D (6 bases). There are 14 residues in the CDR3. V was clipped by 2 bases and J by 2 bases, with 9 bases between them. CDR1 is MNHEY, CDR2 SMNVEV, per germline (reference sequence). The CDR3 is CASSLARGNYGYTF. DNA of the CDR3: TGTGCCAGCAGTTTAGCCAGGGGAAACTATGGCTACACCTTC.

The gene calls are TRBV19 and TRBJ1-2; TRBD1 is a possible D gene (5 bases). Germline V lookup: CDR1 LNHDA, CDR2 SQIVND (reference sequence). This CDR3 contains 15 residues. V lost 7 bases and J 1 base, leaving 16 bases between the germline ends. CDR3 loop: CASTGRPGLNYGYTF. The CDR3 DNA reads TGTGCCAGTACTGGACGGCCGGGACTTAACTATGGCTACACCTTC.

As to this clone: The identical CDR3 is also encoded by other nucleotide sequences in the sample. The CDR3 DNA reads as TGTGCCAGCAGCTTACAGGGAGGTAACACTGAAGCTTTCTTT. As protein: CASSLQGGNTEAFF. This chain uses TRBV7-9 with TRBJ1-1; possible D gene TRBD1, 5 bases. The CDR3 is 14 amino acids. Germline lookup yields CDR1 SEHNR and CDR2 FQNEAQ (reference sequence). V lost 2 bases and J lost 2, with 9 bases in between.

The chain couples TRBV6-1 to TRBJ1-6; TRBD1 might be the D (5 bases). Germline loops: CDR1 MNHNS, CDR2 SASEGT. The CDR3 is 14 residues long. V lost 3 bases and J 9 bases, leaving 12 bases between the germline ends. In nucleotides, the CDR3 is TGTGCCAGCAGTGAGGGCCCCACAGGTTCACCCCTCCACTTT. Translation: CASSEGPTGSPLHF.

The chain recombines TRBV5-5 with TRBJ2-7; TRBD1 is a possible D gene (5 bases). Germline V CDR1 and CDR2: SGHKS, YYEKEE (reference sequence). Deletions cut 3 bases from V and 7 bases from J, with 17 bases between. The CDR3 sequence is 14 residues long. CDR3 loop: CASSSGGQGNEQYV. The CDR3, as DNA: TGTGCCAGCAGCTCGGGTGGCCAGGGAAATGAGCAGTACGTC.

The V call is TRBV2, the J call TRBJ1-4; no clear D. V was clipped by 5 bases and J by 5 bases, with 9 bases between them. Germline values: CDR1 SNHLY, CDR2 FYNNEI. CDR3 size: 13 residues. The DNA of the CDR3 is TGTGCCAGCAGTTCGGTGCTGAATGAAAAACTGTTTTTT. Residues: CASSSVLNEKLFF.

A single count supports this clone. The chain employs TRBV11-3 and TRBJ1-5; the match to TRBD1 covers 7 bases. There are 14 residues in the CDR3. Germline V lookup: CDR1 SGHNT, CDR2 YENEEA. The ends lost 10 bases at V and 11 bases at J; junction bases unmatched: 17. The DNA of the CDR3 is TGTGCCATCCCAGACAGGGAGAGAGAATCAGCCCAGCATTTT. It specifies CAIPDRERESAQHF.

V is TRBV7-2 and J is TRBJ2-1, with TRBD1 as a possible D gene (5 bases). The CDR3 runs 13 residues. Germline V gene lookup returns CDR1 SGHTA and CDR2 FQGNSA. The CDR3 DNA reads TGTGCTGATAGGGGTTGGTCCTACAATGAGCAGTTCTTC. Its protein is CADRGWSYNEQFF.

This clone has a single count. CDR3 DNA sequence: TGTGCCAGCAGTTACAATGGAGGGGGGACTGAAGCTTTCTTT. Protein: CASSYNGGGTEAFF. This chain connects TRBV6-5 to TRBJ1-1; D is perhaps TRBD1 (6 bases). V shed 2 bases and J shed 5 bases, with 12 bases lying between them. The CDR3 extends over 14 amino acids. CDR1 and CDR2 (germline): MNHEY, SVGAGI.

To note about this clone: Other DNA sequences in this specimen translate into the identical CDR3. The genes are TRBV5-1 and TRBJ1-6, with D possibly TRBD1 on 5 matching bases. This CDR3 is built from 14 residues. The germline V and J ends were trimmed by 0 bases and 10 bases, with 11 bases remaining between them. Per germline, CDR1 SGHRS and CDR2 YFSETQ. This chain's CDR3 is CASSLAGGGSPLHF. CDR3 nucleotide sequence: TGCGCCAGCAGCTTGGCTGGGGGTGGGTCACCCCTCCACTTT.

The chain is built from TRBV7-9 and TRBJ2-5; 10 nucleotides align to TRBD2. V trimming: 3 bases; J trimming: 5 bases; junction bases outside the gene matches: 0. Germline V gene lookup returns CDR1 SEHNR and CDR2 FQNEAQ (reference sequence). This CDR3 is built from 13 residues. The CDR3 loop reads CASSFSGGETQYF. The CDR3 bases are TGTGCCAGCAGCTTTAGCGGGGGGGAGACCCAGTACTTC.

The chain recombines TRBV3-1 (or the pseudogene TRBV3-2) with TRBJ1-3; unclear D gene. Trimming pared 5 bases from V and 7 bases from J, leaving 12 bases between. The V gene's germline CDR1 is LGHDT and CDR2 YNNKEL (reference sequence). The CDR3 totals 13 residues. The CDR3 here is CASSGGSWNTIYF. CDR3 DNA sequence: TGTGCCAGCAGCGGCGGTTCTTGGAACACCATATATTTT.

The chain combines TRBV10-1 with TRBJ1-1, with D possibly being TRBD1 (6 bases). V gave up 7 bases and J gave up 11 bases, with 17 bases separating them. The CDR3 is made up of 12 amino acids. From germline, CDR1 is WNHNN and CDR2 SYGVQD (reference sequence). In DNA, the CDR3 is TGCGCCAGCAAGGACAGAATGGGAAGGGCTTTCTTT. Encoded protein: CASKDRMGRAFF.

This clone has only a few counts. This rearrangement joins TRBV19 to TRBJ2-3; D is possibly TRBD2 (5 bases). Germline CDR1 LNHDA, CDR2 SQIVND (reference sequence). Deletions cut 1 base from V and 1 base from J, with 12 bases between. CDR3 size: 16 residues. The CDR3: CASSIVVEVGTDTQYF. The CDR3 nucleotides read TGTGCCAGTAGTATAGTAGTGGAGGTTGGCACAGATACGCAGTATTTT.

The CDR3 here is CASSPMTGGTYEQYF. The CDR3 nucleotides read TGCGCCAGCAGCCCCATGACAGGGGGGACCTACGAGCAGTACTTC. The chain carries TRBV5-1 and TRBJ2-7; 9 bases agree with TRBD1. Germline CDR1 and CDR2: SGHRS and YFSETQ. The ends lost 4 bases at V and 2 bases at J; junction bases unmatched: 7. The CDR3 runs to 15 residues.

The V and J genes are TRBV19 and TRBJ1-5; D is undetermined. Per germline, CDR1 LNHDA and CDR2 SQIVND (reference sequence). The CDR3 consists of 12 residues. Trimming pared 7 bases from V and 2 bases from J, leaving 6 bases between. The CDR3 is CASTGRNQPQHF. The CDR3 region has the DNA TGTGCCAGTACTGGGCGCAATCAGCCCCAGCATTTT.

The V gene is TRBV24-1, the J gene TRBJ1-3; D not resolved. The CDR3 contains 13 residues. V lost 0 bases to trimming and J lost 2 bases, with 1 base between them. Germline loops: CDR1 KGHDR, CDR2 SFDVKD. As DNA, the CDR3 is TGTGCCACCAGTGATTTGACTGGAAACACCATATATTTT. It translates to CATSDLTGNTIYF.

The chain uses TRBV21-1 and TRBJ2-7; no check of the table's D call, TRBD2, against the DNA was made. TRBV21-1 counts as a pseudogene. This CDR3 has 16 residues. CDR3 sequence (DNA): TGTGCCAGCAGCAGAAGAGGTGCTCCCCCCCCCTACGAGCAGTACTTC. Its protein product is CASSRRGAPPPYEQYF.